A single sample gave rise to the 4 T cell receptor beta chains below, sequenced in a study of shared clonotypes between healthy human individuals. Assay: immunoSEQ multiplex PCR; the TCRdb copy retains only in-frame clones and omits some. The table shows some 2,100,000 clones, with approximately 94% occurring only once. Specimen: naive CD4+ T cells sorted from blood. This sample's subset: CD45RA+ positively selected. Receptors originate from a man younger than 35 in good health.

The V gene is TRBV5-4, the J gene TRBJ2-7, with 11 bases identical to TRBD2. The CDR3 is 14 amino acids. The ends lost 3 bases at V and 6 bases at J; junction bases unmatched: 5. From germline, CDR1 is SGHNT and CDR2 YYREEE (reference sequence). The CDR3 region is CASSSTSGSPEQYF. The CDR3 DNA is TGTGCCAGCAGCTCAACTAGCGGGAGTCCCGAGCAGTACTTC.

This chain links TRBV5-1 with TRBJ1-6, with TRBD1 matching 10 bases. The CDR3 loop spans 15 amino acids. Germline V gene lookup returns CDR1 SGHRS and CDR2 YFSETQ. V lost 3 bases, J lost 9 bases, and 6 bases stayed unmatched. For the CDR3, the DNA is TGCGCCAGCAGCTCGGGGACAGGGGCTAGTTCACCCCTCCACTTT. It is translated as CASSSGTGASSPLHF.

This chain uses TRBV5-1 with TRBJ2-1; no firm D call. Trimming removed 2 bases from V and 14 bases from J, with 11 bases in between. The germline CDR1 and CDR2 sequences are SGHRS and YFSETQ. CDR3 length equals 11 residues. The CDR3 DNA reads as TGCGCCAGCAGCTTAGACAAGGGAAAGTTCTTC. Translating gives CASSLDKGKFF.

This clone appeared once. The chain combines TRBV30 with TRBJ1-6, with D possibly TRBD1 on 5 matching bases. Germline CDR1 and CDR2: GTSNPN and SVGIG (reference sequence). V was cut by 1 base and J by 5 bases, with 9 bases left in between. The CDR3 extends over 14 amino acids. As DNA, the CDR3 is TGTGCCTGGAGTGAGCAGGGCCATAATTCACCCCTCCACTTT. Its protein product is CAWSEQGHNSPLHF.